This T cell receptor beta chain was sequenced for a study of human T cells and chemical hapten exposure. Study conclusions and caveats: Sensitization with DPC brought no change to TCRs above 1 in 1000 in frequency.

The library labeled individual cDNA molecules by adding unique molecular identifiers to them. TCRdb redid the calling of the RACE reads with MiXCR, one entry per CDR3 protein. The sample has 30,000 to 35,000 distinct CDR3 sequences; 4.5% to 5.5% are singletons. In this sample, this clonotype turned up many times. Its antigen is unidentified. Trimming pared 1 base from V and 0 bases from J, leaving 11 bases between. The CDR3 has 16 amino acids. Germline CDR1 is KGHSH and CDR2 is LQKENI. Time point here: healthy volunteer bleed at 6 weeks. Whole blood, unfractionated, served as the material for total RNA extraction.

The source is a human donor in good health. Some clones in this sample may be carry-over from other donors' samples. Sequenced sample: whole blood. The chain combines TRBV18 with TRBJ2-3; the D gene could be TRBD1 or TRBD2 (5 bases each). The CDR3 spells CASSPLGTGSTDTQYF. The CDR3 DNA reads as TGTGCCAGCTCACCACTTGGGACGGGCAGCACAGATACGCAGTATTTT. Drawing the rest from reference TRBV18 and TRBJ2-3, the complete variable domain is NAGVMQNPRHLVRRRGQEARLRCSPMKGHSHVYWYRQLPEEGLKFMVYLQKENIIDESGMPKERFSAEFPKEGPSILRIQQVVRGDSAAYFCASSPLGTGSTDTQYFGPGTRLTVL.